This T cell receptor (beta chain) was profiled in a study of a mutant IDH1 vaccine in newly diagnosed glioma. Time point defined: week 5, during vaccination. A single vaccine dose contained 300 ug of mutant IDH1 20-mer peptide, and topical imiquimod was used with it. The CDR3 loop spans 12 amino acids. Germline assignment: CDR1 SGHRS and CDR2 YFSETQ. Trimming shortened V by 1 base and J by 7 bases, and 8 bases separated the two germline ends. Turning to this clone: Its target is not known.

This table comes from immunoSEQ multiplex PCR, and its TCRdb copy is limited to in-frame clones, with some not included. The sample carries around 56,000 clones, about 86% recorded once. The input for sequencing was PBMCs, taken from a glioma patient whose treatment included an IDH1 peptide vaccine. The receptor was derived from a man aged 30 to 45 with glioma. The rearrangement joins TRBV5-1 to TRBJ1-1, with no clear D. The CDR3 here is CASSLFEGEAFF. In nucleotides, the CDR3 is TGCGCCAGCAGCTTGTTTGAGGGTGAAGCTTTCTTT.